This TCR beta chain was observed in a study of cytomegalovirus exposure and HLA in healthy donors. Overall study findings and caveats: Reportedly, cytomegalovirus status was diagnosed with high sensitivity and specificity.

This CDR3 has 13 amino acids. V lost 5 bases and J lost 4, with 11 bases in between. CDR1 is SGHTA, CDR2 FQGNSA, per germline. 60 Vbeta and 13 Jbeta primers were used in PCR. Some clones are missing from TCRdb's copy, which holds only in-frame ones; the method was immunoSEQ multiplex PCR. This sample has 26,000 or so clones, with roughly three quarters found just once. With respect to this clone: Antigen specificity is unknown.

The TCR originated in a male donor in good health and CMV-seronegative. This chain joins TRBV7-2 and TRBJ1-2, with D unresolved. The sequencing sample was made of PBMCs. CDR3 in amino acids: CASSNSLFYGYTF. In nucleotides, the CDR3 is TGTGCCAGCAGCAACAGTCTTTTCTATGGCTACACCTTC.